The next 7 T cell receptor beta chains were all read from a single sample in a study of T cell changes during pregnancy in multiple sclerosis. The repertoire was sequenced with immunoSEQ multiplex PCR; TCRdb's copy has only in-frame clones and lacks some. There are about 56,000 clones in the sample; roughly 91% occur only once, and 0.5% lies in the top ten. Specimen: CD4+ T cells from peripheral blood mononuclear cells, collected in the third trimester of pregnancy. Receptors were obtained from a female donor with multiple sclerosis, enrolled in a pregnancy study.

This clone was counted only a few times. The rearrangement uses TRBV6-1 and TRBJ1-1; possible D gene TRBD1, 6 bases. Per the germline V gene, CDR1 is MNHNS and CDR2 is SASEGT. Trimming stripped 11 bases from V and 2 bases from J, with 12 bases between. The CDR3 totals 12 residues. CDR3: CASTRGNTEAFF. CDR3 sequence (DNA): TGTGCCTCAACCAGGGGTAACACTGAAGCTTTCTTT.

The genes are TRBV28 and TRBJ1-1, with TRBD1 matching over 7 bases. From germline, CDR1 is MDHEN and CDR2 SYDVKM. There are 14 residues in the CDR3. The ends lost 6 bases at V and 0 bases at J; junction bases unmatched: 4. The CDR3 reads CASRPGTVNTEAFF. DNA for the CDR3: TGTGCCAGCAGACCCGGGACAGTGAACACTGAAGCTTTCTTT.

This chain links TRBV19 with TRBJ2-5, with TRBD1 matching over 8 bases. The CDR3 length is 16 residues. V lost 6 bases, J lost 3 bases, and 12 bases stayed unmatched. CDR1 and CDR2 from the germline V gene are LNHDA and SQIVND (reference sequence). The CDR3 DNA reads as TGTGCCAGTAGCAACCCTGCTCGGACAGGGAAAGAGACCCAGTACTTC. This gives the protein CASSNPARTGKETQYF.

The chain combines TRBV25-1 with TRBJ1-3; TRBD1 agrees at 9 bases. Germline CDR1 and CDR2: MGHDK and SYGVNS. The junction had 6 bases not matched to a gene; V was cut back by 3 bases and J by 3 bases. The CDR3 is 16 residues long. As DNA, the CDR3 is TGTGCCAGCAGTGACCCTAACAGGGGGCTTGGAAACACCATATATTTT. Its translation: CASSDPNRGLGNTIYF.

This chain joins TRBV10-2 and TRBJ2-4; weak D call: TRBD1 (5 bases). Trimming took 10 bases from V and 0 from J, leaving 13 bases between them. The germline gives CDR1 WSHSY, CDR2 SAAADI. CDR3 size: 14 residues. The CDR3 DNA reads as TGCGCCACCACCCGACAGATAGCCAAAAACATTCAGTACTTC. Translated, it gives CATTRQIAKNIQYF.

The chain recombines TRBV18 with TRBJ1-2; TRBD1 aligns across 7 bases. CDR1 is KGHSH and CDR2 is LQKENI in the germline V gene. V shed 5 bases and J 4 bases; nucleotides not matched to a gene: 7. The CDR3 loop spans 14 amino acids. CDR3 amino acids: CASSSTGDRYGYTF. CDR3 sequence (DNA): TGTGCCAGCTCATCCACAGGGGATCGCTATGGCTACACCTTC.

This rearrangement joins TRBV5-1 to TRBJ2-6; no clear D. CDR3 length: 16 amino acids. Trimming took off 0 bases at V and 0 bases at J, with 7 bases between the two ends. Germline CDR1 is SGHRS and CDR2 is YFSETQ. DNA of the CDR3: TGCGCCAGCAGCTTGGCCAGGAACTCTGGGGCCAACGTCCTGACTTTC. Protein product: CASSLARNSGANVLTF.